This TCR beta chain is drawn from a study of T cells in Graves' hyperthyroidism and ophthalmopathy. Turning to the study itself: Peripheral blood samples were taken at initial diagnosis, prior to any treatment. Study-level findings and limits: Stable hyperthyroidism and ophthalmopathy were separated using 13 V-J signatures.

In this sample, this clonotype turned up many times. The antigen remains unidentified. There were TCR beta CDR3 regions amplified from RNA transcripts. TCR CDR3 regions were first amplified by RT-PCR with HTBI primers. TCRdb itself ran the multiplex PCR reads through MiXCR, one entry per CDR3 protein. The data show about 500,000 distinct CDR3 sequences, about 16% seen once. Sequenced input: blood. The TCR originated in a woman younger than 45 with Graves' ophthalmopathy.

In nucleotides, the CDR3 is TGTGCCAGCAGCTTGGAATGGGCTAGCACAGATACGCAGTATTTT. This codes for CASSLEWASTDTQYF. The chain recombines TRBV5-8 with TRBJ2-3, with D uncertain. This CDR3 is built from 15 residues. V lost 0 bases, J lost 0 bases, and 8 bases lay in between. From germline, CDR1 is SGHTS and CDR2 YDEGEE.